This TCR beta chain was sequenced for a study of CD8+ T cells in alopecia areata. Sequencing used cDNA as its template, made by extracting RNA and reverse transcribing it. Method: immunoSEQ multiplex PCR; TCRdb's copy keeps in-frame clones and lacks some. The table records around 120,000 clones, about 50% of them present only once. As part of sample collection, lesional scalp punch biopsies and peripheral blood were taken from alopecia areata patients. Looked up from germline, CDR1 is SGHRS and CDR2 is YFSETQ. V shed 3 bases and J shed 5 bases, with 12 bases lying between them. The CDR3 totals 13 residues.

The chain has TRBV5-1 and TRBJ2-7, with a tentative D call TRBD1 (7 bases). Sequencing input: NKG2D-low CD8+ T cells sorted from blood. The clonotype was recovered from a human donor with alopecia areata. The CDR3 protein is CASSWRGLDEQYF. DNA for the CDR3: TGCGCCAGCAGCTGGAGGGGGCTCGACGAGCAGTACTTC.